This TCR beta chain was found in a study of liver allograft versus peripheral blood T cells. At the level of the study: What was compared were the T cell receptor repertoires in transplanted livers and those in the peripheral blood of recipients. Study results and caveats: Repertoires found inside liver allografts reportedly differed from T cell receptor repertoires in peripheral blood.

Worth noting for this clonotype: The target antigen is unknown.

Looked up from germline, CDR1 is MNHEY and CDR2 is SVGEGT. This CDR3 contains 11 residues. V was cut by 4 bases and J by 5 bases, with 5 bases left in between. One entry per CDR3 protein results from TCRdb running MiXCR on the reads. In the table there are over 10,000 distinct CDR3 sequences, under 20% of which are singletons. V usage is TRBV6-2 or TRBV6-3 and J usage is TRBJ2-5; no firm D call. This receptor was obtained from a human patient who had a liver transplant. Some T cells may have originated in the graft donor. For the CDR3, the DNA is TGTGCCAGCAGTTCCCGGGAGACCCAGTACTTC. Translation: CASSSRETQYF.